The subject of this entry is one T cell receptor (beta chain). Its cognate antigen is unknown. This entry belongs to a study of long-term antiretroviral therapy in people with HIV. Study results and limitations: Before ART, certain clones expanded, and these dominated the repertoire at all time points. From about 2004 to 2018, blood was obtained, possibly while participants received older ART regimens. The data indicate that diversity increased after ART but remained below transplant donor controls.

The run of the v3.0 immunoSEQ assay was at survey level. Repertoires were generated with immunoSEQ multiplex PCR, while TCRdb's copy carries only in-frame clones and drops some. The sample records 25,000 to 35,000 clones, around 97% being singletons. In germline, CDR1 is LGHNT, CDR2 FRNRAP. This CDR3 contains 12 residues. V lost 7 bases to trimming and J lost 4 bases, with 8 bases between them. Sequenced material: unsorted PBMCs, taken 6.9 years after starting antiretroviral therapy. The chain links TRBV12-5 to TRBJ1-5; D uncertain. The origin of this receptor is a man in his thirties or forties with HIV. The CDR3 nucleotides are TGTGCTAGTGTCATGGGTAATCAGCCCCAGCATTTT. It translates to CASVMGNQPQHF.